This T cell receptor beta chain was captured by sequencing in a study of blood T cells in healthy people across ages. Study details: Template switching caught about one barcoded beta molecule for each two T cells.

The draw of peripheral blood yielded roughly 9.1 milliliters from each donor. Next came a second PCR, run for about 7 to 12 cycles, which used a sample-barcoded 5' primer along with a J-beta primer mix. Researchers report that each sample yielded at least 2.5 million CDR3-containing paired-end reads. Each CDR3 protein is one row after TCRdb ran MiXCR on the 5' RACE reads. The sample includes fewer than 2,000,000 distinct CDR3 sequences, about two fifths of them seen just once. With respect to this clonotype: Its antigen remains unknown.

V was pared by 1 base and J by 3 bases, with 7 bases between. Germline CDR1 reads DFQATT; CDR2 reads SNEGSKA (reference sequence). The CDR3 consists of 13 residues. Study-level points and caveats: The fall in TCR beta diversity per million T cells was roughly linear with age.

The clonotype originates from a human donor in good health. Sequencing was done on a sample of blood. The chain has TRBV20-1 and TRBJ1-5; D gene ambiguous. CDR3 in amino acids: CSARVDDNQPQHF. The DNA of the CDR3 is TGCAGTGCTAGAGTTGACGACAATCAGCCCCAGCATTTT.